The entry below gives a single T cell receptor (beta chain) sequence along with its context. There is no known antigen for this receptor. Within one base of it there is no much larger clone, and no base qualities were kept. In the same sample, other DNA sequences code for this CDR3. These data are taken from a study of shared clonotypes between healthy human individuals (dated by TCRdb to 2019 to 2021). Describing the broader study: The cohort included three men and a couple of women between 18 and 49 years of age. Per donor, three plates each were used for CD4 naive and CD4 memory, two for CD8 naive, and one for CD8 memory. To estimate repertoire size and how much clonotype sharing occurs between individuals, the study deeply sequenced the blood TCR repertoires of five healthy adults. To increase sequencing depth and limit assay-specific biases, TCR repertoire library preparation and sequencing were carried out by different laboratories using diverse techniques. Each donor's leukapheresis produced roughly between roughly 0.85 and 10 billion PBMCs. Study-level results and caveats: About 5% of naive CD4, 3.5% of naive CD8, approximately 2.2% of memory CD4, and 0.35% to 0.4% of memory CD8 clonotypes were shared across a few donors. Only blood was sampled, and tissue TCR repertoires likely differ from those in blood. Higher generation probabilities were observed for clonotypes shared by all four sorted-subset donors than for non-shared clonotypes. Pairwise subsampling indicated that sequencing depth was expected to affect the degree of clonotype sharing among donors. Because the study included only a small number of donors, the genetic and exposure-history diversity represented was limited. Rarefaction of sorted-subset datasets indicated incomplete sequencing despite the large sequencing depth. Estimated clonotype richness was generally larger for naive than for memory subsets.

Using the deep immunoSEQ assay, TCR CDR3 regions were amplified from genomic DNA by multiplex PCR. Extracted genomic DNA from each cell subset was distributed evenly across all wells of several immunoSEQ 96-well plates, and each plate was treated as a replicate. For sorted subsets, 200 to 250 ng of genomic DNA, equivalent to about 30,000 T cell genomes, went into each replicate PCR. Purified libraries were measured with a Qubit 3.0 fluorometer, size-checked on a Bioanalyzer 2100, and measured again with the KAPA Library Quantification kit. Every immunoSEQ 96-well plate was sequenced on a dedicated single-read 150-cycle Illumina NextSeq 550 flow cell. As for how the authors treated the data: Because the immunoSEQ output included only junctional sequences and no quality scores, the filtering could not be the same as the filtering used for full-length reads. Sequences were annotated with PyIR, a Python wrapper for IgBLAST v1.9, and V/J genes and CDR3 were assigned using IMGT germline references. Reads were filtered out if the reads had weak V/J assignments (E-value above 1e-6), no CDR3, stop codons, out-of-frame junctions, or ambiguous translated residues. V3J clonotypes were defined by identical inferred V gene, J gene, and CDR3 amino acid sequence. Percentage overlap between repertoires was calculated by dividing the number of shared unique clonotypes by the size of the smaller repertoire. Richness of each repertoire was evaluated using RTK rarefaction, the Chao1 estimator, and Recon v2.1 estimates of unobserved clonotypes. OLGA was used to compute generation probabilities for all TCRbeta clonotypes that the gDNA method yielded from a handful of donors. Sourced from immuneACCESS, this table was stored by TCRdb with only in-frame sequences that have V and J called. A share of the clones is absent; for the studies checked, an unresolved V gene accounts for under half, and the remainder has no known explanation. The DNA gave D and trimming, while V, J and clone size come from that table. The table for this sample lists some 2,000,000 clones; approximately 95% of them were counted only once. The ten largest clones capture 0.85% to 1.3% of the sample.

The germline V gene sets CDR1 to SGHTA and CDR2 to FQGNSA. From its cysteine to its phenylalanine, the CDR3 spans 14 amino acids. Of all the DNA, just the CDR3 is kept, 42 bases in frame from base 1. The germline V and J ends show losses of 2 bases and 1 base respectively, and no gene match explains 0 bases of the junction. CD8 naive samples were obtained by positive selection for CCR7 among CD45RO-negative cells, yielding a CD45RA+CCR7+ population from which TemRA cells were excluded. The donors were healthy, HIV-negative adults with no recently reported acute infections or vaccinations. Only Caucasian adults living in Nashville, Tennessee, USA were represented among the donors. After blood collection by leukapheresis, PBMCs were isolated using Ficoll-Histopaque density gradient centrifugation and then cryopreserved in the vapor phase of liquid nitrogen. Analytical flow cytometry was used to check the purity and quantity of each magnetically sorted T cell population. Genomic DNA was isolated from every sorted fraction and measured by UV absorbance on a Nanodrop 2000c.

The source material was naive CD8+ T cells sorted from blood. Interpreted using the paper, the cell subset or site label stands for: CD45RA+CCR7+. The sequence joins TRBV7-2 to TRBJ2-3, and TRBD2 matches 7 of the central bases. This sequence was found in a man aged 18 to 29 in good health. The CDR3 sequence is CASSLTSGTDTQYF. The DNA sequence is TGTGCCAGCAGCTTAACTAGCGGCACAGATACGCAGTATTTT. The full variable domain, completed from the reference TRBV7-2 and TRBJ2-3 proteins outside the CDR3, reads GAGVSQSPSNKVTEKGKDVELRCDPISGHTALYWYRQSLGQGLEFLIYFQGNSAPDKSGLPSDRFSAERTGGSVSTLTIQRTQQEDSAVYLCASSLTSGTDTQYFGPGTRLTVL.